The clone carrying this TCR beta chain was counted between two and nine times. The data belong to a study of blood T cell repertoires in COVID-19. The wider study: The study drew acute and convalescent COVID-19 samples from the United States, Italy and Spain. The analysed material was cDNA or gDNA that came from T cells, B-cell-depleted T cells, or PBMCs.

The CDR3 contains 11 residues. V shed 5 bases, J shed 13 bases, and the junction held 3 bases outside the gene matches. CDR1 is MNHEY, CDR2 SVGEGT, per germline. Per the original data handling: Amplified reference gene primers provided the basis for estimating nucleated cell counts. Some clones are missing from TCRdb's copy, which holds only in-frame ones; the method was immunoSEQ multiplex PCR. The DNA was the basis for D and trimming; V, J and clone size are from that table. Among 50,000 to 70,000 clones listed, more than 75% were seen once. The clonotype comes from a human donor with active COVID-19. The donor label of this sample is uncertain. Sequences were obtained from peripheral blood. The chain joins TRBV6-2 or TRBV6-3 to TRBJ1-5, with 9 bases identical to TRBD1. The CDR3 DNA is TGTGCCAGCAGTAACGGACAGGGGCAGCATTTT. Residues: CASSNGQGQHF.